The 18 T cell receptor beta chains in this list originate from one sample, sequenced in a study of Graves' ophthalmopathy and Graves' hyperthyroidism. As the template, RNA transcripts were used to amplify TCR beta CDR3 regions. The authors performed first-round RT-PCR with HTBI primers and then a second-round multiplex PCR. TCRdb called the multiplex PCR reads again in MiXCR, with one record for every CDR3 protein. The table includes about 480,000 distinct CDR3 sequences, approximately 15% detected once. The sample was blood. The receptors stem from a woman between 25 and 40 years old with Graves' ophthalmopathy.

V gene TRBV5-1 combines with J gene TRBJ1-5; possible D gene TRBD1, 6 bases. The CDR3 runs 15 residues. Trimming removed 4 bases from V and 7 bases from J, with 18 bases in between. Germline V lookup: CDR1 SGHRS, CDR2 YFSETQ. CDR3 amino acids: CASSPSGHPEQPQHF. Here the CDR3 DNA reads TGCGCCAGCAGCCCCTCGGGACACCCAGAACAGCCCCAGCATTTT.

This clonotype has a count of ten or more. The chain links TRBV20-1 to TRBJ2-7; 12 bases map to TRBD2. CDR3 length: 13 amino acids. The germline V gene encodes CDR1 DFQATT and CDR2 SNEGSKA (reference sequence). The CDR3 is CSGNGLAGYEQYF. CDR3 nucleotides: TGCAGCGGGAACGGACTAGCGGGATACGAGCAGTACTTC.

The table lists this clonotype with many counts. The rearrangement joins TRBV19 to TRBJ1-6; D is possibly TRBD1 (6 bases). Germline values: CDR1 LNHDA, CDR2 SQIVND (reference sequence). Trimming took 6 bases from V and 2 from J, leaving 8 bases between them. This CDR3 is 14 amino acids long. The CDR3 region is CASRGAAYNSPLHF. CDR3 sequence (DNA): TGTGCCAGTAGGGGGGCGGCCTATAATTCACCCCTCCACTTT.

This clonotype has at least ten counts. The genes are TRBV29-1 and TRBJ2-2, with D unresolved. The CDR3 spans 14 residues. The germline V gene encodes CDR1 SQVTM and CDR2 ANQGSEA. V lost 6 bases, J lost 7 bases, and 18 bases lay in between. The CDR3 DNA reads as TGCAGCGTGAGTAGCAGGAGAGGTGACGGGGAGCTGTTTTTT. This codes for CSVSSRRGDGELFF.

There are many counts of this clonotype. The chain has TRBV6-4 and TRBJ2-2; TRBD2 matches at 8 bases. V lost 5 bases and J lost 3; bases outside the gene matches: 11. Germline CDR1 MRHNA, CDR2 SNTAGT. CDR3 length: 17 residues. The chain's CDR3 is CASSPRTAGVDTGELFF. CDR3 DNA: TGTGCCAGCAGTCCTCGGACAGCGGGGGTGGACACCGGGGAGCTGTTTTTT.

This clonotype was seen a handful of times. The CDR3 nucleotides are TGTGCCAGCAGCGTAGGAGGGTCTGGCAATCAGCCCCAGCATTTT. Its protein is CASSVGGSGNQPQHF. The rearrangement joins TRBV9 to TRBJ1-5; D remains unclear. CDR1 is SGDLS and CDR2 is YYNGEE in the germline V gene. V shed 0 bases and J shed 2 bases, with 9 bases lying between them. The CDR3 totals 15 residues.

There are many counts of this clonotype. This sequence joins TRBV28 and TRBJ2-7; D possibly matches TRBD1 or TRBD2 (6 bases each). The CDR3 has 13 residues. Germline V CDR1 and CDR2: MDHEN, SYDVKM. The ends were cut back, 5 bases at V and 3 bases at J, with 11 bases in the middle. The CDR3 is CASSIQGGYEQYF. The CDR3 DNA follows: TGTGCCAGCAGTATACAGGGAGGCTACGAGCAGTACTTC. Together with reference TRBV28 and TRBJ2-7, the CDR3 gives the full variable domain: DVKVTQSSRYLVKRTGEKVFLECVQDMDHENMFWYRQDPGLGLRLIYFSYDVKMKEKGDIPEGYSVSREKKERFSLILESASTNQTSMYLCASSIQGGYEQYFGPGTRLTVT.

The chain uses TRBV6-1 and TRBJ2-2; D is unresolved. Germline CDR1 and CDR2: MNHNS and SASEGT. The CDR3 extends over 13 amino acids. Between the trimmed V and J ends, which lost 9 bases and 6 bases, there was a span of 14 bases. The CDR3 region is CASASDLAGELFF. The CDR3 DNA is TGTGCCAGTGCCTCGGACCTCGCCGGGGAGCTGTTTTTT.

This clonotype was seen repeatedly, ten times or more. The chain combines TRBV9 with TRBJ2-5; TRBD1 is a possible D gene (6 bases). The ends were cut back, 3 bases at V and 3 bases at J, with 15 bases in the middle. The CDR3 loop spans 15 amino acids. From germline, CDR1 is SGDLS and CDR2 YYNGEE. In DNA, the CDR3 is TGTGCCAGCAGCGAACAGGGTGTGGGGGAAGAGACCCAGTACTTC. Translated: CASSEQGVGEETQYF.

Regarding this clonotype: Its ends do not fully match the called genes, so a read error is possible. The chain is built from TRBV30 and TRBJ1-5; weak D call: TRBD1 (5 bases). The CDR3 loop spans 17 amino acids. Germline V gene data show CDR1 as GTSNPN and CDR2 as SVGIG (reference sequence). CDR3 nucleotide sequence: TGTGCCTGGAGTACTGGCAGGGAGGTTGTAAGCTATCAGCCTCAGCATTTT. Its translation: CAWSTGREVVSYQPQHF.

This chain uses TRBV10-1 with TRBJ1-1; D is ambiguous. The CDR3 consists of 12 residues. V shed 2 bases and J shed 6 bases, with 7 bases lying between them. Germline assignment: CDR1 WNHNN and CDR2 SYGVQD (reference sequence). This CDR3 is CASSEGKSEAFF. For the CDR3, the DNA is TGCGCCAGCAGTGAGGGGAAGTCTGAAGCTTTCTTT.

This clonotype came up many times. This rearrangement joins TRBV12-3 or TRBV12-4 to TRBJ1-5, with D perhaps TRBD1 (5 bases). CDR3 length: 13 amino acids. Trimming pared 7 bases from V and 7 bases from J, leaving 14 bases between. The CDR3 loop is CASNGGGYQPQHF. CDR3 nucleotides: TGTGCCAGCAATGGGGGGGGATACCAGCCCCAGCATTTT.

This clonotype occurred many times. The chain links TRBV28 to TRBJ1-2; D is perhaps TRBD1 (5 bases). This CDR3 spans 15 amino acids. The V and J ends lost 2 bases and 4 bases respectively, with 14 bases between them. The germline V gene has CDR1 MDHEN and CDR2 SYDVKM. The CDR3 spells CASSLTGDRPYGYTF. The CDR3 nucleotides read TGTGCCAGCAGTTTAACAGGCGACAGACCCTATGGCTACACCTTC.

The sample holds many counts of this clonotype. The rearrangement uses TRBV9 and TRBJ1-6, with D possibly TRBD1 on 5 matching bases. V was pared by 0 bases and J by 5 bases, with 9 bases between. CDR3 length equals 15 residues. CDR1 and CDR2 (germline): SGDLS, YYNGEE. In DNA form, the CDR3 reads TGTGCCAGCAGCGTAGGACGGGGGAATAATTCACCCCTCCACTTT. Protein sequence: CASSVGRGNNSPLHF.

This clonotype has just a few counts. The V gene is TRBV4-1, the J gene TRBJ1-5; D possibly corresponds to TRBD1 (5 bases). The ends were cut back, 3 bases at V and 6 bases at J, with 12 bases in the middle. The CDR3 is 14 amino acids. Germline assignment: CDR1 MGHRA and CDR2 YSYEKL. CDR3: CASSHGTTGQPQHF. The CDR3 coding sequence is TGCGCCAGCAGCCACGGGACTACGGGTCAGCCCCAGCATTTT.

The sample holds many counts of this clonotype. For the CDR3, the DNA is TGTGCCAGCAGCTCCGCTCAAGTGGGAAGCAATCAGCCCCAGCATTTT. Its translation is CASSSAQVGSNQPQHF. The V gene is TRBV28, the J gene TRBJ1-5; D is undetermined. Germline-derived CDR1 and CDR2 are MDHEN and SYDVKM. The CDR3 covers 16 residues. V was pared by 6 bases and J by 1 base, with 16 bases between.

This clonotype appeared many times. The genes are TRBV6-2 or TRBV6-3 and TRBJ1-1; TRBD1 aligns across 7 bases. This CDR3 has 18 residues. Germline CDR1 and CDR2: MNHEY and SVGEGT. The V segment lost 1 base and the J segment 1 base; nucleotides outside the gene matches: 12. The chain's CDR3 is CASSYLTGISKPNTEAFF. The CDR3 DNA reads as TGTGCCAGCAGTTACTTGACAGGGATTAGCAAACCGAACACTGAAGCTTTCTTT.

For this clonotype: A read error is possible here, since a much larger clone lies one base away. V is TRBV20-1 and J is TRBJ1-6; D ambiguous. Germline V gene lookup returns CDR1 DFQATT and CDR2 SNEGSKA (reference sequence). The CDR3 spans 13 residues. CDR3 sequence reads: CSADGLTDSHLHF. The CDR3 coding sequence is TGCAGTGCCGACGGTCTTACTGATTCACACCTCCACTTT.